A selection of T cell receptor beta chains follows, all from one sample in a study of T cell changes during pregnancy in multiple sclerosis. The assay was immunoSEQ multiplex PCR, and TCRdb's table has in-frame clones only and misses some. The top ten hold about 18% of the sample, which has 15,000 to 18,000 clones, around 83% seen once. Sample: CD8+ T cells from peripheral blood mononuclear cells, taken after pregnancy. The receptors originated from a female donor in good health, enrolled as a control in a pregnancy study. CDR3s leave out the opening cysteine and the closing phenylalanine or tryptophan. D genes are given only for firm matches. Expanded clones are given a class, and other clones once, few, many or no size at all.

D	V	J	size	CDR3
NA	TRBV12-5	TRBJ1-2	NA	ASGLRGNGYT
NA	TRBV19	TRBJ2-2	NA	ASKGDTGELF
TRBD1	TRBV9	TRBJ2-3	few	ASSSDRTQY
TRBD2	TRBV28	TRBJ2-1	medium-sized	ASSLLAGGNNEQF
TRBD2	TRBV13	TRBJ2-1	NA	ASSQGAGGINNEQF
NA	TRBV20-1	TRBJ2-1	NA	SVVYNEQF
NA	TRBV28	TRBJ1-1	NA	ASSLTVMNTEAF
TRBD1	TRBV7-9	TRBJ1-1	NA	ASSVGTVAF
NA	TRBV5-5	TRBJ1-1	NA	ASSLALTGQATEAF
NA	TRBV27	TRBJ2-7	NA	ASSLLRGSSSYEQY
NA	TRBV13	TRBJ1-1	NA	ASSSPGEAATEAF
TRBD2	TRBV6-4	TRBJ2-3	NA	ASSPGREGDTQY
TRBD1	TRBV6-1	TRBJ2-7	medium-sized	ASTGQGGSSYEQY
TRBD2	TRBV6-4	TRBJ2-1	NA	ASSDASGGNNEQF
TRBD1	TRBV5-5	TRBJ2-7	NA	ASSSLLDRGRYEQY
TRBD2	TRBV6-5	TRBJ2-7	NA	ASSYSSGGSYEQY
TRBD2	TRBV4-2	TRBJ2-7	NA	ASSQEHSGSSYEQY
TRBD1	TRBV2	TRBJ2-7	NA	ARGQPSYEQY
NA	TRBV21-1	TRBJ1-2	NA	ASSKPGTEGYT
TRBD1	TRBV9	TRBJ1-6	NA	ASSVGWTGEKGSYNSPLH
TRBD2	TRBV6-4	TRBJ2-1	NA	ASSEREYNEQF
TRBD2	TRBV5-1	TRBJ2-7	NA	ASSAGAHEQY
TRBD2	TRBV7-8	TRBJ2-4	NA	ASNPAPAGVNIQY
TRBD1	TRBV4-1	TRBJ1-4	NA	ASSPSGTGPEKLF
NA	TRBV5-1	TRBJ1-1	NA	ASSGGSGTEAF
NA	TRBV12-5	TRBJ2-1	medium-sized	ASGPEGQGTYNEQF
TRBD1	TRBV7-9	TRBJ1-2	NA	ASSLGQGIGYT
NA	TRBV29-1	TRBJ1-2	NA	SVRDQDSHYGYT
TRBD1	TRBV11-3	TRBJ1-4	NA	ASSPRQGPNEKLF
NA	TRBV21-1	TRBJ2-5	few	ASSKSGATEETQY
TRBD1	TRBV30	NA	NA	AWSPGTGGFYTYEQY